A single sample is the source of the 19 T cell receptor beta chains below, sequenced in a study of shared clonotypes between healthy human individuals. The table came from immunoSEQ multiplex PCR; TCRdb's copy has only in-frame clones and leaves some out. The sample includes roughly 1,100,000 clones, about three quarters of them seen just once. The specimen sequenced was memory CD4+ T cells sorted from blood. Sample subset: CD45RA-negative fraction. The receptors here all came from a man aged 18-30 years in good health.

The chain links TRBV7-9 to TRBJ1-2; D ambiguous. The CDR3 extends over 14 amino acids. Trimming shortened V by 1 base and J by 5 bases, and 11 bases separated the two germline ends. Germline V gives CDR1 SEHNR, CDR2 FQNEAQ (reference sequence). CDR3 protein: CASSLDTHRYGYTF. DNA of the CDR3: TGTGCCAGCAGCTTAGACACCCACCGTTATGGCTACACCTTC.

The rearrangement joins TRBV27 to TRBJ2-7, with 7 bases identical to TRBD2. V lost 2 bases to trimming and J lost 0 bases; unmatched junction nucleotides: 4. The CDR3 runs 15 residues. Germline V CDR1 and CDR2: MNHEY, SMNVEV (reference sequence). CDR3 nucleotide sequence: TGTGCCAGCAGTTTAGGGGGGGGGAGCTCCTACGAGCAGTACTTC. Protein sequence: CASSLGGGSSYEQYF.

V usage is TRBV5-1 and J usage is TRBJ1-4; TRBD1 is a possible D gene (5 bases). This CDR3 is 17 amino acids long. Trimming left V 4 bases short and J 3 bases short, with 19 bases between. Germline CDR1 reads SGHRS; CDR2 reads YFSETQ. The CDR3: CASSRDVTGASNEKLFF. The CDR3 bases are TGCGCCAGCAGCAGGGACGTCACCGGGGCGTCTAATGAAAAACTGTTTTTT.

This clone came up many times. This chain joins TRBV28 and TRBJ2-4; TRBD1 agrees at 8 bases. Germline CDR1 MDHEN, CDR2 SYDVKM. The CDR3 is made up of 16 amino acids. The trim removed 5 bases at V and 2 bases at J, leaving 8 bases unmatched. DNA of the CDR3: TGTGCCAGCAGTCCTCCAGGGGGCTTGACCAAAAACATTCAGTACTTC. Translation gives CASSPPGGLTKNIQYF.

The rearrangement joins TRBV6-1 to TRBJ2-3; D uncertain. In germline, CDR1 is MNHNS, CDR2 SASEGT. V dropped 5 bases and J dropped 5 bases, with 11 bases sitting between them. CDR3 length equals 13 residues. The CDR3 sequence is CASSPGGGDTQYF. The CDR3 coding sequence is TGTGCCAGCAGTCCAGGCGGCGGAGATACGCAGTATTTT.

The chain is built from TRBV5-1 and TRBJ2-5, with 8 bases aligning to TRBD1. V dropped 1 base and J dropped 4; count of bases not matched to a gene: 6. Per the germline V gene, CDR1 is SGHRS and CDR2 is YFSETQ. The CDR3 spans 15 residues. The CDR3 loop reads CASSLFNGQGETQYF. The CDR3 bases are TGCGCCAGCAGCTTGTTCAACGGACAGGGAGAGACCCAGTACTTC. Combining the CDR3 with reference TRBV5-1 and TRBJ2-5 gives the whole variable domain KAGVTQTPRYLIKTRGQQVTLSCSPISGHRSVSWYQQTPGQGLQFLFEYFSETQRNKGNFPGRFSGRQFSNSRSEMNVSTLELGDSALYLCASSLFNGQGETQYFGPGTRLLVL.

The V call is TRBV5-4, the J call TRBJ2-7; 8 nucleotides match TRBD1. Germline trimming cut 3 bases from V and 3 bases from J; bases unmatched to any gene: 8. The germline V gene has CDR1 SGHNT and CDR2 YYREEE (reference sequence). The CDR3 spans 15 residues. CDR3 nucleotides: TGTGCCAGCAGCTCGACTGGACAGGGAGTCTACGAGCAGTACTTC. Translation gives CASSSTGQGVYEQYF.

This chain links TRBV19 with TRBJ1-2, with a weak D call TRBD1 (5 bases). V was clipped by 6 bases and J by 8 bases, with 13 bases between them. Germline lookup yields CDR1 LNHDA and CDR2 SQIVND (reference sequence). This CDR3 region has 12 residues. This CDR3 reads CASSLTGSGYTF. Here the CDR3 DNA reads TGTGCCAGTAGCCTCACAGGAAGCGGCTACACCTTC.

The CDR3 here is CASGLKGNTEAFF. CDR3 DNA: TGTGCTAGTGGTTTGAAGGGGAACACTGAAGCTTTCTTT. This chain uses TRBV12-5 with TRBJ1-1, with D uncertain. CDR1 and CDR2 (germline): LGHNT, FRNRAP. The V end was cut by 2 bases, the J end by 1 base, with 5 bases between. This CDR3 is 13 amino acids long. Combining the CDR3 with reference TRBV12-5 and TRBJ1-1 gives the whole variable domain DARVTQTPRHKVTEMGQEVTMRCQPILGHNTVFWYRQTMMQGLELLAYFRNRAPLDDSGMPKDRFSAEMPDATLATLKIQPSEPRDSAVYFCASGLKGNTEAFFGQGTRLTVV.

This chain links TRBV6-5 with TRBJ2-1; 7 nucleotides match TRBD1. J lost 5 bases, V lost 0 bases, and 7 bases had no gene match. CDR1 is MNHEY and CDR2 is SVGAGI in the germline V gene. The CDR3 spans 16 residues. CDR3 residues: CASSYSNRGRHNEQFF. The CDR3 region has the DNA TGTGCCAGCAGTTACTCTAACAGGGGTCGTCACAATGAGCAGTTCTTC.

The genes are TRBV30 and TRBJ2-3; no firm D call. Trimming removed 2 bases from V and 6 bases from J, with 12 bases in between. The V gene's germline CDR1 is GTSNPN and CDR2 SVGIG (reference sequence). This CDR3 spans 13 amino acids. The CDR3 is CAWSLVAADTQYF. The CDR3 nucleotides read TGTGCCTGGAGTCTGGTGGCAGCGGATACGCAGTATTTT.

This chain links TRBV7-9 with TRBJ2-5; the match to TRBD2 covers 9 bases. J gave up 5 bases and V 4 bases, and 11 bases lay outside the gene matches. This CDR3 is 16 amino acids long. The V gene's germline CDR1 is SEHNR and CDR2 FQNEAQ (reference sequence). The CDR3 protein is CASSSSTSGGSETQYF. The CDR3 DNA reads as TGTGCCAGCAGCTCATCGACTAGCGGTGGGTCGGAGACCCAGTACTTC.

V and J are TRBV25-1 and TRBJ1-4; D is ambiguous. The germline V gene has CDR1 MGHDK and CDR2 SYGVNS. The CDR3 runs 12 residues. V lost 6 bases, J lost 3 bases, and 5 bases lay in between. DNA of the CDR3: TGTGCCAGCAGAGGGTCTAATGAAAAACTGTTTTTT. The encoded protein is CASRGSNEKLFF.

The genes are TRBV27 and TRBJ1-3; D gene uncertain. Looked up from germline, CDR1 is MNHEY and CDR2 is SMNVEV (reference sequence). Trimming cost V 0 bases and J 0 bases, with 12 bases left between them. This CDR3 is built from 17 residues. The CDR3 sequence: CASSLSGSWTSGNTIYF. The CDR3 DNA reads as TGTGCCAGCAGTTTATCCGGCAGTTGGACCTCTGGAAACACCATATATTTT.

The chain carries TRBV6-1 and TRBJ2-5, with TRBD2 matching 12 bases. Losses at the gene ends were 4 bases for V and 4 bases for J; bases not matched to a gene: 10. Germline V lookup: CDR1 MNHNS, CDR2 SASEGT. The CDR3 sequence is 17 residues long. The CDR3 loop is CASSASGRAGASETQYF. CDR3 sequence (DNA): TGTGCCAGCAGTGCTAGCGGGAGGGCCGGGGCCTCAGAGACCCAGTACTTC.

This chain links TRBV5-4 with TRBJ2-1; 10 nucleotides match TRBD2. Looked up from germline, CDR1 is SGHNT and CDR2 is YYREEE (reference sequence). With 4 bases clipped from V and 2 bases from J, the junction kept 3 bases outside the gene matches. This CDR3 is built from 15 residues. CDR3 bases: TGTGCCAGCAGCATAACTAGCGGGACCTACAATGAGCAGTTCTTC. Amino acid sequence: CASSITSGTYNEQFF.

The DNA of the CDR3 is TGTGCCAGCAGCTTAGGTTTGGGTTCCTATGGCTACACCTTC. This codes for CASSLGLGSYGYTF. The genes are TRBV11-2 and TRBJ1-2, with D uncertain. CDR3 size: 14 residues. Germline assignment: CDR1 SGHAT and CDR2 FQNNGV. Trimming took 1 base from V and 4 from J, leaving 10 bases between them.

This clone was seen a single time. The rearrangement joins TRBV7-2 to TRBJ2-7, with D possibly being TRBD2 (6 bases). The germline V gene has CDR1 SGHTA and CDR2 FQGNSA. With 3 bases removed from V and 6 bases from J, the gap between germline ends came to 12 bases. The CDR3 covers 13 residues. The DNA of the CDR3 is TGTGCCAGCAGCTTTGGCGGGATTGGCGAGCAGTACTTC. Residues: CASSFGGIGEQYF.

This clone came up many times. In the same sample, other DNA sequences code for this CDR3. The chain joins TRBV27 to TRBJ2-2; TRBD1 agrees at 7 bases. The V gene end was trimmed by 2 bases and the J gene end by 1 base; junction bases not matched to a gene: 1. The CDR3 has 15 amino acids. Germline V lookup: CDR1 MNHEY, CDR2 SMNVEV (reference sequence). CDR3 nucleotide sequence: TGTGCCAGCAGTTTAGGGACAGAGAACACCGGGGAGCTGTTTTTT. This codes for CASSLGTENTGELFF.